The next 24 T cell receptor beta chains were all read from a single sample in a study of monozygotic twins with inflammatory bowel disease. TCRdb reprocessed the 5' RACE reads and stores each CDR3 protein as one record, lacking DNA. This repertoire includes over 100,000 distinct CDR3 sequences. Sequenced sample: blood. These receptors originate from a human donor with ulcerative colitis or Crohn's disease, or a healthy co-twin of an affected twin (not recorded which).

V usage is TRBV4-3 and J usage is TRBJ2-2; TCRdb proposes TRBD1, but this gene call is untestable without DNA. This CDR3 is 18 amino acids long. Germline lookup yields CDR1 LGHNA and CDR2 YSLEER. This CDR3 reads CASSQSPLTGERVGELFF.

The chain links TRBV5-1 to TRBJ2-1; TCRdb's D call, TRBD2, is unchecked because there is no DNA. The CDR3 spans 16 residues. Germline CDR1 is SGHRS and CDR2 is YFSETQ. The CDR3 sequence is CASSPDGLALNNEQFF.

CDR3 protein: CASSLVGGGSPLHF. The chain carries TRBV7-8 and TRBJ1-6; TCRdb lists TRBD1, though no DNA is available to test this call. Germline loops: CDR1 SGHVS, CDR2 FQNEAQ. This CDR3 region has 14 residues.

V gene TRBV6-5 combines with J gene TRBJ2-3. The CDR3 is made up of 14 amino acids. The germline V gene has CDR1 MNHEY and CDR2 SVGAGI. CDR3 sequence reads: CASSYSGETDTQYF.

The chain links TRBV6-6 to TRBJ2-1; TCRdb's assignment of TRBD1 cannot be checked, as there is no DNA. From germline, CDR1 is MNHNY and CDR2 SVGAGI (reference sequence). This CDR3 is built from 14 residues. CDR3 protein: CASSYVVGGGEQFF.

The chain links TRBV7-3 to TRBJ1-3. Germline V gene sequence: CDR1 SGHTA, CDR2 FQGTGA. CDR3 length equals 14 residues. The CDR3: CASSLTRSGNTIYF.

This chain uses TRBV6-5 with TRBJ2-1; the D call from TCRdb, TRBD2, cannot be confirmed without DNA. The CDR3 runs to 14 residues. Germline V lookup: CDR1 MNHEY, CDR2 SVGAGI. CDR3 sequence: CANLEQRGYNEQFF.

This chain joins TRBV4-3 and TRBJ2-5; TCRdb selects TRBD1, and the lack of DNA leaves this call unchecked. Per germline, CDR1 LGHNA and CDR2 YSLEER. This CDR3 contains 16 residues. CDR3: CASSQDYSTGGETQYF.

The chain joins TRBV19 to TRBJ2-3; TCRdb outputs TRBD2, but without DNA this stays unchecked. The V gene's germline CDR1 is LNHDA and CDR2 SQIVND (reference sequence). The CDR3 runs 18 residues. The CDR3 here is CASSIRFGLAGITDTQYF.

This chain joins TRBV5-1 and TRBJ1-2. Germline V gives CDR1 SGHRS, CDR2 YFSETQ. CDR3 length: 14 residues. This CDR3 is CASSLSAANYGYTF.

V gene TRBV4-3 combines with J gene TRBJ2-5. The CDR3 is made up of 13 amino acids. Germline V CDR1 and CDR2: LGHNA, YSLEER. The CDR3 sequence is CASSQSKGETQYF.

This rearrangement joins TRBV29-1 to TRBJ2-5. Germline CDR1 reads SQVTM; CDR2 reads ANQGSEA. This CDR3 has 11 residues. The CDR3 loop reads CSAGTTETQYF.

The chain joins TRBV7-2 to TRBJ2-3; TCRdb lists TRBD2, though no DNA is available to test this call. CDR1 and CDR2 from the germline V gene are SGHTA and FQGNSA. This CDR3 is 17 amino acids long. The CDR3 protein is CASSPQRLAASTDTQYF.

The rearrangement links TRBV27 to TRBJ1-1; lacking DNA, the TRBD1 call made by TCRdb goes unchecked. The CDR3 runs 15 residues. From germline, CDR1 is MNHEY and CDR2 SMNVEV (reference sequence). The CDR3 sequence is CASSLGPGVGTEDFF.

The chain carries TRBV5-1 and TRBJ1-5; TCRdb outputs TRBD1, but without DNA this stays unchecked. Germline V gives CDR1 SGHRS, CDR2 YFSETQ. The CDR3 runs to 14 residues. CDR3 region: CASSLGTGNQPQHF.

This chain joins TRBV4-1 and TRBJ2-1; TCRdb lists TRBD2, though no DNA is available to test this call. CDR1 MGHRA and CDR2 YSYEKL come from the germline V gene. CDR3 length equals 17 residues. The CDR3 here is CASSQEPASGSNNEQFF.

V is TRBV24-1 and J is TRBJ2-5; the D gene TCRdb calls, TRBD2, cannot be checked with no DNA. CDR1 and CDR2 from the germline V gene are KGHDR and SFDVKD. This CDR3 region has 16 residues. The CDR3 reads CATSEPSGGRQETQYF.

The chain links TRBV12-3 or TRBV12-4 to TRBJ2-4; TCRdb proposes TRBD2, but this gene call is untestable without DNA. The CDR3 totals 15 residues. The CDR3 is CASSPPGPQENIQYF.

J is TRBJ1-6 and V is TRBV4-2; lacking DNA, the TRBD1 call made by TCRdb goes unchecked. Germline CDR1 is LGHNA and CDR2 is YNFKEQ. The CDR3 runs 15 residues. The CDR3 reads CASSPRDSYNSPLHF.

The V gene is TRBV7-8, the J gene TRBJ2-1; the TCRdb D gene call, TRBD2, has no DNA to confirm it. This CDR3 contains 16 residues. The germline gives CDR1 SGHVS, CDR2 FQNEAQ. The chain's CDR3 is CASSSPGRENYNEQFF. Complete variable domain (other parts from reference TRBV7-8 and TRBJ2-1): GAGVSQSPRYKVAKRGQDVALRCDPISGHVSLFWYQQALGQGPEFLTYFQNEAQLDKSGLPSDRFFAERPEGSVSTLKIQRTQQEDSAVYLCASSSPGRENYNEQFFGPGTRLTVL.

The gene calls are TRBV3-1 and TRBJ1-2; TCRdb's assignment of TRBD1 cannot be checked, as there is no DNA. Germline CDR1 is LGHDT and CDR2 is YNNKEL (reference sequence). The CDR3 is made up of 13 amino acids. The CDR3 is CASSQFTGGSRTF.

This sequence joins TRBV27 and TRBJ2-7; the TCRdb call, TRBD1, lacks DNA for checking. Germline loops: CDR1 MNHEY, CDR2 SMNVEV (reference sequence). CDR3 length equals 15 residues. The CDR3 reads CASSFLGQDSREQYF.

Here the CDR3 reads CSAKEGSRELYRGYTF. The chain employs TRBV20-1 and TRBJ1-2; as DNA is missing, the TRBD1 call by TCRdb cannot be tested. This CDR3 is 16 amino acids long. Germline CDR1 reads DFQATT; CDR2 reads SNEGSKA (reference sequence).

The genes are TRBV20-1 and TRBJ2-7. The CDR3 runs to 14 residues. Germline loops: CDR1 DFQATT, CDR2 SNEGSKA (reference sequence). CDR3 sequence: CSATEDRASYEQYF.